What follows is one T cell receptor beta chain and its context. Its antigen is as yet unknown. The data belong to a study of T cell responses to AZD1222 COVID-19 vaccine. General study points: No repertoire was sampled before or during the peak T cell response, only after it. Donors were largely white British and mainly female; clonal diversity was possibly underestimated. The breadth and depth of Spike-specific TCRs increased once two AZD1222 doses had been given.

Generated by immunoSEQ multiplex PCR, the TCRdb table keeps only in-frame clones and is missing some. In the table there are 130,000 or so clones, over 75% of which are singletons. The receptor's source is an adult who received the AZD1222 COVID-19 vaccine. Sample: peripheral blood, taken 28 days after the second AZD1222 dose.

CDR3 region: CASSEVTGGNEQFF. For the CDR3, the DNA is TGTGCCAGCAGTGAAGTGACAGGGGGCAATGAGCAGTTCTTC. The chain carries TRBV2 and TRBJ2-1; 9 positions agree with TRBD1. J was trimmed by 6 bases and V by 1 base; bases with no gene match: 1. CDR1 is SNHLY and CDR2 is FYNNEI in the germline V gene. The CDR3 contains 14 residues.